The 6 T cell receptor beta chains listed next were all sequenced from one sample in a study of OX40 agonist ivuxolimab in advanced cancers. Clones were sequenced by immunoSEQ multiplex PCR, and TCRdb holds only the in-frame ones, with some missing. The table lists roughly 51,000 clones, more than 85% of them singletons. The sequencing used CD4+ or CD8+ T cells sorted from blood, collected in a trial of the OX40 agonist ivuxolimab. Source of these receptors: an adult with an advanced solid tumor such as melanoma, head and neck, liver or kidney cancer.

V usage is TRBV15 and J usage is TRBJ1-4; D is unresolved. The CDR3 is made up of 16 amino acids. Germline V gives CDR1 LNHNV, CDR2 YYDKDF (reference sequence). The V and J ends lost 1 base and 6 bases respectively, with 15 bases between them. The CDR3 loop is CATSRAGQGLDEKLFF. CDR3 coding DNA: TGTGCCACCAGCAGAGCGGGCCAAGGGCTGGATGAAAAACTGTTTTTT.

The chain carries TRBV14 and TRBJ1-1, with D uncertain. Germline CDR1 and CDR2: SGHDN and FVKESK. CDR3 length: 11 residues. The V gene lost 7 bases and the J gene lost 1 base, with 4 bases spanning the gap. CDR3 loop: CASIRNTEAFF. In nucleotides, the CDR3 is TGTGCCAGCATAAGGAACACTGAAGCTTTCTTT.

The chain has TRBV25-1 and TRBJ2-7, with TRBD1 identical over 8 bases. Trimming cost V 9 bases and J 5 bases; bases outside gene matches: 12. The germline gives CDR1 MGHDK, CDR2 SYGVNS. The CDR3 sequence is 14 residues long. The CDR3 reads CARKLDRAAHEQYF. As DNA, the CDR3 is TGTGCCAGAAAGTTGGACAGGGCTGCCCACGAGCAGTACTTC.

There are a few counts of this clone. This chain joins TRBV28 and TRBJ1-2, with D tentatively TRBD1 (6 bases). CDR3 length equals 14 residues. Trimming pared 6 bases from V and 2 bases from J, leaving 13 bases between. Germline lookup yields CDR1 MDHEN and CDR2 SYDVKM. The chain's CDR3 is CASSLQGLNYGYTF. Written as DNA, the CDR3 is TGTGCCAGCAGCCTACAGGGCTTGAACTATGGCTACACCTTC.

This clone was counted a few times. The chain links TRBV18 to TRBJ1-2, with TRBD1 identical over 9 bases. In germline, CDR1 is KGHSH, CDR2 LQKENI. This CDR3 is built from 15 residues. The V gene end was trimmed by 2 bases and the J gene end by 2 bases; junction bases not matched to a gene: 3. The CDR3 protein is CASSPGTGKNYGYTF. The CDR3 DNA reads TGTGCCAGCTCACCAGGGACAGGGAAAAACTATGGCTACACCTTC.

The chain couples TRBV28 to TRBJ2-6; possible D gene TRBD1, 6 bases. V shed 5 bases and J shed 2 bases, with 25 bases lying between them. CDR3 length: 20 amino acids. Germline V lookup: CDR1 MDHEN, CDR2 SYDVKM. The CDR3 region has the DNA TGTGCCAGCAGTACAACTCATTATAACCAGGGGTATGCTGGGGCCAACGTCCTGACTTTC. Translating gives CASSTTHYNQGYAGANVLTF.